Included here is one TCR beta chain sequence, with context. These data originate in a study of T-cell reconstitution after alpha-beta-depleted transplantation in children. This CDR3 region has 13 residues. V gave up 2 bases and J gave up 5 bases; unmatched junction bases: 3. Germline V lookup: CDR1 SEHNR, CDR2 FQNEAQ (reference sequence). Unique molecular identifiers featured in how the TCRbeta library was prepared. In TCRdb, the PCR reads were re-called with MiXCR into one record per CDR3 protein. The table includes about 410,000 distinct CDR3 sequences, approximately 20% detected once. The chain uses TRBV7-9 and TRBJ2-7; 7 bases map to TRBD2. The sequence was obtained from a human donor who donated a stem cell graft to a child with acute myeloid leukemia. Sequenced here: PBMCs from the stem cell graft donor, sampled from the stem cell graft. This chain's CDR3 is CASSLRTRDEQYF. The CDR3 nucleotides are TGTGCCAGCAGCTTAAGGACTAGAGACGAGCAGTACTTC.